In this sample, the clone carrying this T cell receptor (beta chain) turned up many times. The antigen is not known. Germline lookup yields CDR1 MGHRA and CDR2 YSYEKL. This CDR3 contains 16 residues. The J segment lost 0 bases and the V segment lost 6 bases, leaving 3 bases of the junction unmatched. TCRdb re-called the 5' RACE reads with MiXCR, one entry per CDR3 protein. The sample has 300,000 to 400,000 distinct CDR3 sequences; roughly an eighth are singletons. This sample is part of a study of T-cell memory formation after mild COVID-19. Overall study: Clusters were largely donor specific. General observations from the study: Some SARS-CoV-2-responding clones were already detected in memory before infection. Of the contracting clones, CD4+ ones lay mainly in CM and EM, and CD8+ ones in EMRA. Contracting clones from day 15 to 85 showed balanced CD4/CD8; later expanders favored CD4+.

The chain joins TRBV4-1 to TRBJ2-2; TRBD2 agrees at 11 bases. Input material: PBMCs or a T cell subset sorted from them (not recorded which). The origin of this receptor is a young man who had mild COVID-19 (a few samples of this study predate the infection). Cell type and time point are not known. The DNA of the CDR3 is TGCGCCAGCAGGGCTAGCGGGGGGACGAACACCGGGGAGCTGTTTTTT. Amino acid sequence: CASRASGGTNTGELFF.